Below are 2 T cell receptor beta chains sequenced from a single sample in a study of spatial heterogeneity in lung cancer. TCRdb recomputed calls from the 5' RACE reads with MiXCR, one row per CDR3 protein. This table has 39,000 or so distinct CDR3 sequences, 7.5% to 8% appearing once. Time point: sample taken at primary tumor resection. Frozen PBMC, nontumor lung or tumor provided whole RNA, which was sequenced unsorted. The sample consisted of PBMCs, taken at surgery. Receptor source: a male donor with early-stage non-small cell lung cancer.

This clonotype was seen repeatedly, ten times or more. One end of the junction varies from germline; a read error may be responsible. The chain links TRBV7-7 to TRBJ2-2; weak D call: TRBD2 (6 bases). The length of the CDR3 is 12 residues. Looked up from germline, CDR1 is SSHAT and CDR2 is FNYEAQ (reference sequence). The DNA for the CDR3 is TGTGCTAGCAGCTTAGCGGCCGGGGAGCTGTTTTTT. Translating it yields CASSLAAGELFF.

Regarding this clonotype: A read error may explain this, as a much larger clone is one base away. V and J are TRBV20-1 and TRBJ1-2; D gene uncertain. Per the germline V gene, CDR1 is DFQATT and CDR2 is SNEGSKA (reference sequence). CDR3 length equals 14 residues. CDR3 residues: CSARAQATNYGYSF. The CDR3 nucleotides are TGCAGTGCTAGAGCGCAGGCTACAAACTATGGCTACTCCTTC.